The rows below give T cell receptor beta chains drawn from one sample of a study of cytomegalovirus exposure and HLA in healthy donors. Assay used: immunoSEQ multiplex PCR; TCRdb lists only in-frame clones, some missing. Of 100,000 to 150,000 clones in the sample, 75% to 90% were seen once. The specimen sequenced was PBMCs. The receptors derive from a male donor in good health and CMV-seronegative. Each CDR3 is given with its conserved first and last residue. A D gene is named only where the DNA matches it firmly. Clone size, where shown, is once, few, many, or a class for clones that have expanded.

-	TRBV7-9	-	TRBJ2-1	CASSLEGVFF	TGTGCCAGCAGCTTAGAGGGGGTGTTCTTC
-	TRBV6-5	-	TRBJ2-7	CASSYSGQMGYEQYF	TGTGCCAGCAGTTACTCCGGACAGATGGGCTACGAGCAGTACTTC
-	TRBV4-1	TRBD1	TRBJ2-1	CASSQAPGGRGEQFF	TGCGCCAGCAGCCAAGCACCAGGGGGAAGGGGTGAGCAGTTCTTC
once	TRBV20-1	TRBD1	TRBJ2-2	CSAGQGGLFF	TGCAGTGCCGGACAGGGTGGGCTGTTTTTT
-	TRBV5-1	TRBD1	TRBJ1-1	CASSQRQGSEAFF	TGCGCCAGCAGCCAGAGACAGGGGTCTGAAGCTTTCTTT
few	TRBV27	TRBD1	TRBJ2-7	CASSLGTASLEQYF	TGTGCCAGCAGTTTAGGGACAGCTTCCCTCGAGCAGTACTTC
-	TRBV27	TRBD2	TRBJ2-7	CASRVYGGSSYEQYF	TGTGCCAGCAGGGTTTACGGGGGGAGCTCCTACGAGCAGTACTTC
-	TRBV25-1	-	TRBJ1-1	CASSAPGGLGDTEAFF	TGTGCCAGCAGTGCCCCGGGAGGGCTCGGCGACACTGAAGCTTTCTTT
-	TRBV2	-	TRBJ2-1	CASSEGEAGLRVF	TGTGCCAGCAGTGAAGGGGAGGCGGGACTGAGAGTCTTC
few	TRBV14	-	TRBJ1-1	CASSPRGAANTEAFF	TGTGCCAGCAGCCCACGTGGGGCGGCTAACACTGAAGCTTTCTTT
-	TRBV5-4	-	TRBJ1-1	CASSFPTGGNTEAFF	TGTGCCAGCAGCTTTCCGACAGGCGGAAACACTGAAGCTTTCTTT
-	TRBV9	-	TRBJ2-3	CASSVGQRLGTDTQYF	TGTGCCAGCAGCGTAGGACAACGCCTCGGCACAGATACGCAGTATTTT
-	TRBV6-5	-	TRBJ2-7	CASSYVAGRAGGEQYF	TGTGCCAGCAGTTACGTGGCGGGAAGGGCCGGGGGCGAGCAGTACTTC
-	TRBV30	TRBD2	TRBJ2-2	CAWSLLAANTGELFF	TGTGCCTGGAGCTTACTAGCGGCGAACACCGGGGAGCTGTTTTTT
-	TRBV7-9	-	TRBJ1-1	CSSSLRGTNTEAFF	TGTTCCAGCAGCCTAAGGGGGACAAACACTGAAGCTTTCTTT
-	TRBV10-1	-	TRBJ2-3	CASSGTGGPTDTQYF	TGCGCCAGCAGTGGTACCGGGGGGCCCACAGATACGCAGTATTTT
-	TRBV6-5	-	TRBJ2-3	CASNPLSRSDTQYF	TGTGCCAGCAATCCCCTTTCGAGGTCGGATACGCAGTATTTT
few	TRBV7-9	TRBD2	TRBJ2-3	CSSSSWRETTDTQYF	TGTTCCAGCAGCTCCTGGCGGGAGACTACAGATACGCAGTATTTT